This is a list of T cell receptor beta chains from one sample in a study of T-cell reconstitution after alpha-beta-depleted transplantation in children. TCRdb fed the PCR reads into MiXCR, producing one record per CDR3 protein. The sample holds hundreds of thousands of distinct CDR3 sequences, about 12% seen once. Sequencing was performed on PBMCs, taken before TCRalphabeta/CD19-depleted stem cell transplant. These receptors originate from a girl aged 2 to 9 with congenital amegakaryocytic thrombocytopenia, due to receive a stem cell transplant. CDR3s include the opening cysteine and the closing phenylalanine or tryptophan. The D gene is left open where the match is weak. Size tells how often a clone was seen (once, few, many) or the class of an expanded clone, and some rows leave it out.

V	size	D	J	CDR3	DNA
TRBV12-3/TRBV12-4	many	NA	TRBJ2-5	CASSSGYKETQYF	TGTGCCAGCAGTTCAGGGTATAAAGAGACCCAGTACTTC
TRBV6-5	few	NA	TRBJ1-5	CASSTSQGADQPQHF	NA
TRBV2	NA	NA	TRBJ2-7	CASRITSLPSYEQYF	TGTGCCAGCAGGATAACTAGCCTCCCCTCCTACGAGCAGTACTTC
TRBV12-3/TRBV12-4	many	TRBD1	TRBJ2-7	CASSHRDREDEQYF	TGTGCCAGCAGCCACCGGGACAGGGAAGACGAGCAGTACTTC
TRBV27	few	NA	TRBJ2-3	CASKITATDTQYF	TGTGCCAGCAAAATCACAGCCACAGATACGCAGTATTTT
TRBV29-1	NA	NA	TRBJ2-7	CSAMGQTEGLLNEQYF	TGCAGCGCTATGGGGCAGACAGAGGGGCTGTTGAACGAGCAGTACTTC
TRBV24-1	NA	NA	TRBJ2-7	CATSDRPGHRRAAFHEQYF	TGTGCCACCAGTGATCGACCGGGACATAGAAGGGCTGCATTCCACGAGCAGTACTTC
TRBV14	few	NA	TRBJ2-7	CASSPLGNEQYF	TGTGCCAGCAGCCCCCTTGGGAACGAGCAGTACTTC
TRBV15	many	NA	TRBJ2-5	CATSRVPFQTQYF	TGTGCCACCAGCAGAGTTCCCTTCCAGACCCAGTACTTC
TRBV29-1	few	TRBD1	TRBJ2-1	CSVERTGVEQFF	TGCAGCGTTGAAAGGACAGGGGTTGAGCAGTTCTTC
TRBV20-1	many	TRBD2	TRBJ2-1	CSALSGSVYEQFF	TGCAGTGCCCTAAGCGGGAGTGTATATGAGCAGTTCTTC
TRBV29-1	many	TRBD1	TRBJ1-5	CSAATGESQPQHF	TGCAGCGCAGCGACAGGGGAGAGTCAGCCCCAGCATTTT
TRBV27	NA	TRBD2	TRBJ2-7	CASSTSGRQQYF	TGTGCCAGCAGTACTAGCGGGAGGCAGCAGTACTTC
TRBV20-1	many	NA	TRBJ2-1	CSAPTTRMGEQFF	TGCAGTGCTCCCACGACTAGAATGGGTGAGCAGTTCTTC
TRBV20-1	many	NA	TRBJ1-4	CSARRQQNEKLFF	TGCAGTGCTAGACGGCAGCAAAATGAAAAACTGTTTTTT
TRBV20-1	many	NA	TRBJ2-3	CSASLAGGGIGDTQYF	TGCAGTGCTAGTCTAGCTGGGGGCGGAATTGGAGATACGCAGTATTTT
TRBV5-1	few	NA	TRBJ2-1	CASSQSPGTPDNEQFF	TGCGCCAGCAGCCAAAGCCCCGGGACGCCAGACAATGAGCAGTTCTTC
TRBV11-2	NA	NA	TRBJ2-2	CASSLDPGAAGELFF	TGTGCCAGCAGCTTAGATCCCGGGGCCGCCGGGGAGCTGTTTTTT
TRBV5-1	NA	NA	TRBJ2-7	CASSLTAGTPSYEQYF	TGCGCCAGCAGCTTAACAGCCGGGACTCCCTCCTACGAGCAGTACTTC
TRBV20-1	NA	TRBD2	TRBJ2-1	CSADGRSEYNEQFF	TGCAGTGCTGACGGGAGGTCGGAATACAATGAGCAGTTCTTC